Listed below are T cell receptor beta chains from one sample, sequenced in a study of cytomegalovirus exposure and HLA in healthy donors. Some clones are missing from TCRdb's copy, which holds only in-frame ones; the method was immunoSEQ multiplex PCR. The table has under 300,000 clones, roughly 81% seen once. Specimen: PBMCs. The receptors were sampled from a woman aged 40 to 50 in good health and CMV-seropositive. CDR3s include the opening cysteine and the closing phenylalanine or tryptophan. A D gene is named only where the DNA matches it firmly. Clone size, where shown, is once, few, many, or a class for clones that have expanded.

v_call	d_call	clone_size	j_call	cdr3_nt	cdr3_aa
TRBV25-1	TRBD1	-	TRBJ1-4	TGTGCCAGCAGACTGGACAGGGGATTAAATGAAAAACTGTTTTTT	CASRLDRGLNEKLFF
TRBV28	TRBD2	-	TRBJ2-3	TGTGCCAGCAGTTTATCGGGGACTAACCCAGATACGCAGTATTTT	CASSLSGTNPDTQYF
TRBV29-1	-	-	TRBJ1-1	TGCAGCGTAGCGGGAGCGACGAACACTGAAGCTTTCTTT	CSVAGATNTEAFF
TRBV18	TRBD1	few	TRBJ2-6	TGTGCCAGCTCACGCGGACAGGGGGCGCCTGGGGCCAACGTCCTGACTTTC	CASSRGQGAPGANVLTF
TRBV5-4	-	-	TRBJ2-2	TGTGCCAGCACCCTGGGGGGGCGGACCGGGGAGCTGTTTTTT	CASTLGGRTGELFF
TRBV18	TRBD2	once	TRBJ2-7	TGTGCCAGCTCACCGGGAACGACTAGCGCGTACGAGCAGTACTTC	CASSPGTTSAYEQYF
TRBV28	-	-	TRBJ1-5	TGTGCCAGTCGGGGTTCGAGTCAGCCCCAGCATTTT	CASRGSSQPQHF
TRBV4-3	TRBD2	-	TRBJ2-5	TGCGCCAGCAGCCAAGGGCAAGCGGGAGCCCAAAAGCAGTACTTC	CASSQGQAGAQKQYF
TRBV5-6	-	few	TRBJ2-4	TGTGCCAGCAGCCCGAGGTCCGCCAAAAACATTCAGTACTTC	CASSPRSAKNIQYF
TRBV6-5	TRBD1	-	TRBJ2-7	TGTGCCAGCAGTTACGCCAGGGGGCTCCCCGAGCAGTACTTC	CASSYARGLPEQYF
TRBV4-2	TRBD2	-	TRBJ2-5	TGTGCCAGCAGCCAAGGTAGTTGGCGGGAGCAAGAGACCCAGTACTTC	CASSQGSWREQETQYF
TRBV6-1	-	-	TRBJ2-7	TGTGCCAGCAGCCCCCTCGGCGAGCAGTACTTC	CASSPLGEQYF
TRBV30	TRBD2	-	TRBJ2-5	TGTGCCTCGATGGGCGGGAGCCAAGAGACCCAGTACTTC	CASMGGSQETQYF
TRBV10-1	-	-	TRBJ2-7	TGCGCCAGCACCCCCATAGACAGAGCTAGCTCCTACGAGCAGTACTTC	CASTPIDRASSYEQYF